Below are 10 T cell receptor beta chains sequenced from a single sample in a study of T cell responses to AZD1222 COVID-19 vaccine. Using immunoSEQ multiplex PCR, the repertoire was profiled, and TCRdb retains in-frame clones only, with some absent. Found here are approximately 80,000 clones, around 90% of them singletons; the top ten hold 24%. The sample here was peripheral blood, taken on day 0 of AZD1222 vaccination. The source of these receptors is an adult in good health.

The chain recombines TRBV19 with TRBJ1-3; possible D gene TRBD1, 6 bases. The CDR3 covers 15 residues. Trimming stripped 6 bases from V and 3 bases from J, with 15 bases between. CDR1 LNHDA and CDR2 SQIVND come from the germline V gene (reference sequence). CDR3 in amino acids: CASSDRDIRGNTIYF. CDR3 nucleotide sequence: TGTGCCAGTAGCGATCGGGACATCCGTGGAAACACCATATATTTT.

The chain is built from TRBV5-1 and TRBJ2-7; 8 bases match TRBD1. Germline trimming cut 1 base from V and 3 bases from J; bases unmatched to any gene: 6. This CDR3 is 15 amino acids long. Germline V gives CDR1 SGHRS, CDR2 YFSETQ. The CDR3 region is CASSLRTGGNYEQYF. CDR3 nucleotides: TGCGCCAGCAGCTTGAGAACAGGGGGAAACTACGAGCAGTACTTC. Full variable domain (outside the CDR3, taken from reference TRBV5-1 and TRBJ2-7): KAGVTQTPRYLIKTRGQQVTLSCSPISGHRSVSWYQQTPGQGLQFLFEYFSETQRNKGNFPGRFSGRQFSNSRSEMNVSTLELGDSALYLCASSLRTGGNYEQYFGPGTRLTVT.

The rearrangement links TRBV11-3 to TRBJ2-1, with 9 nucleotides matching TRBD2. Unmatched junction bases numbered 6, after V lost 1 base and J lost 8 bases. CDR3 length: 15 amino acids. Germline CDR1 is SGHNT and CDR2 is YENEEA. The CDR3 is CASSLAGLASDEQFF. The CDR3 DNA is TGTGCCAGCAGCTTAGCGGGACTAGCTTCCGATGAGCAGTTCTTC.

J is TRBJ2-7 and V is TRBV28; TRBD1 matches at 7 bases. Germline V lookup: CDR1 MDHEN, CDR2 SYDVKM. The CDR3 sequence is 16 residues long. V was clipped by 1 base and J by 7 bases; unmatched bases: 13. The CDR3 bases are TGTGCCAGCAGTTTATTACGGACAGGCGGGCTGGGGGAGCAGTACTTC. Translating it yields CASSLLRTGGLGEQYF.

V is TRBV13 and J is TRBJ2-1, with no clear D. The CDR3 runs 15 residues. With 3 bases removed from V and 0 bases from J, the gap between germline ends came to 9 bases. CDR1 PRHDT and CDR2 FYEKMQ come from the germline V gene (reference sequence). This CDR3 is CASSLQESSYNEQFF. CDR3 bases: TGTGCCAGCAGCTTGCAGGAGTCCTCCTACAATGAGCAGTTCTTC.

The chain couples TRBV6-2 or TRBV6-3 to TRBJ1-1, with D hard to call. Trimming took off 5 bases at V and 2 bases at J, with 12 bases between the two ends. CDR1 MNHEY and CDR2 SVGEGT come from the germline V gene. The CDR3 spans 14 residues. CDR3 amino acids: CASSIGPLNTEAFF. CDR3 coding DNA: TGTGCCAGCAGTATAGGACCGCTTAACACTGAAGCTTTCTTT.

The genes are TRBV10-2 and TRBJ1-6; D is perhaps TRBD1 (5 bases). Germline CDR1 WSHSY, CDR2 SAAADI. The CDR3 has 15 amino acids. V dropped 1 base and J dropped 3 bases, with 7 bases sitting between them. The CDR3 DNA reads as TGCGCCAGCAGTGAGTACACAGGCTATAATTCACCCCTCCACTTT. It codes for CASSEYTGYNSPLHF.

The V and J genes are TRBV4-1 and TRBJ2-7, with D perhaps TRBD2 (6 bases). Trimming took off 1 base at V and 4 bases at J, with 17 bases between the two ends. There are 16 residues in the CDR3. Germline CDR1 reads MGHRA; CDR2 reads YSYEKL. The CDR3 sequence: CASSQGGTGVEYEQYF. The CDR3 coding sequence is TGCGCCAGCAGCCAAGGAGGGACGGGAGTAGAATACGAGCAGTACTTC.

A remark on this clone: The same CDR3 also results from other DNA sequences found in this sample. The chain uses TRBV15 and TRBJ2-1, with D unclear. V was pared by 1 base and J by 7 bases, with 5 bases between. The CDR3 covers 12 residues. Germline V CDR1 and CDR2: LNHNV, YYDKDF (reference sequence). The CDR3 bases are TGTGCCACCAGCAGAGTGGGGAATGAGCAGTTCTTC. Residues: CATSRVGNEQFF.

The chain is built from TRBV15 and TRBJ2-5; either TRBD1 or TRBD2 may supply D (6 bases each). With 0 bases removed from V and 7 bases from J, the gap between germline ends came to 18 bases. The V gene's germline CDR1 is LNHNV and CDR2 YYDKDF (reference sequence). This CDR3 spans 16 amino acids. Here the CDR3 DNA reads TGTGCCACCAGCAGAGATTTGGCCCCCGGGGGCGGGACCCAGTACTTC. Residues: CATSRDLAPGGGTQYF. Variable domain in full (rest from reference TRBV15 and TRBJ2-5): DAMVIQNPRYQVTQFGKPVTLSCSQTLNHNVMYWYQQKSSQAPKLLFHYYDKDFNNEADTPDNFQSRRPNTSFCFLDIRSPGLGDTAMYLCATSRDLAPGGGTQYFGPGTRLLVL.